The sequence of this TCR beta chain was determined in a study of cytomegalovirus exposure and HLA in healthy donors. Study findings and constraints: TCR sequences were mostly rare, though some public TCRs occurred in many donors. Relative to equally common others, HLA-associated TCR beta chains showed greater clonal expansion in a later analysis. In vitro testing confirmed a few CMV-associated chains as specific for CMV antigens. The authors listed 150 to 200 TCR beta chains as cytomegalovirus-associated.

Notes on this clone: Its matching antigen is unknown.

After removal of 8 bases from V and 9 bases from J, the junction contained 7 bases not matched to a gene. CDR1 is LNHDA, CDR2 SQIVND, per germline (reference sequence). CDR3 length: 12 residues. 60 Vbeta and 13 Jbeta primers were used in PCR. Clones were read by immunoSEQ multiplex PCR, and TCRdb kept only the in-frame ones, dropping some. The data contain around 170,000 clones, around 80% of them seen just once; the ten biggest clones take up approximately 1.4%. The chain is built from TRBV19 and TRBJ1-1, with TRBD1 identical over 9 bases. Sequencing was done on a sample of PBMCs. The source of this sequence is a man aged 18 to 30 in good health and CMV-seronegative. The CDR3 coding sequence is TGTGCCAGTGGACAGGGGAAGGGGAAAGCTTTCTTT. This gives the protein CASGQGKGKAFF.